One and the same sample provided the 23 T cell receptor beta chains below, sequenced in a study of breast tumors, draining lymph nodes, adjacent tissues. TCRdb passed the multiplex PCR reads through MiXCR, listing each CDR3 protein once. The top ten clones hold 2.3% of a sample with about 140,000 distinct CDR3 sequences, 30% to 35% of them seen once. The lymph nodes were axillary draining lymph nodes from breast cancer patients. Sequenced: axillary lymph node tissue. Receptors were obtained from a female donor with breast cancer. Some clones in this sample may be carry-over from other donors' samples.

In this sample, this clonotype turned up once. This may be a read error: a much more frequent sequence differs by one nucleotide. The V call is TRBV7-9, the J call TRBJ1-2; the D is unclear. Germline-derived CDR1 and CDR2 are SEHNR and FQNEAQ (reference sequence). The CDR3 consists of 15 residues. The CDR3 DNA follows: TGTGCCAGCAGCTTAGATTTGCCGGTAACCTATGGCTACCCCTTC. This codes for CASSLDLPVTYGYPF.

This clonotype was seen ten or more times. The chain recombines TRBV6-1 with TRBJ2-7; TRBD2 aligns across 9 bases. This CDR3 is 16 amino acids long. The V and J ends lost 5 bases and 0 bases, in that order; junction bases with no gene match: 8. CDR1 is MNHNS, CDR2 SASEGT, per germline. The CDR3: CASSPVAGGSSYEQYV. The CDR3 DNA reads TGTGCCAGCAGTCCGGTGGCGGGGGGGAGCTCCTACGAGCAGTACGTC.

Comment on this clonotype: Given a much more abundant clone one base away, this may be a read error. The gene calls are TRBV5-6 and TRBJ1-4; no definite D call. The germline V gene has CDR1 SGHDT and CDR2 YYEEEE. CDR3 length: 15 residues. Written as DNA, the CDR3 is TGTGCCAGCAGCTTGTGGAGGTCGACTAATGGAAAACTGTTTTTT. It is translated as CASSLWRSTNGKLFF.

V usage is TRBV9 and J usage is TRBJ2-1; 9 positions agree with TRBD1. Germline V gene data show CDR1 as SGDLS and CDR2 as YYNGEE. The CDR3 runs 17 residues. Trimming at V came to 1 base and at J to 7 bases, leaving 12 bases not matched to a gene. This CDR3 reads CASSVRDRVKTQNEQFF. The CDR3, as DNA: TGTGCCAGCAGCGTACGGGACAGGGTGAAGACACAGAATGAGCAGTTCTTC.

This clonotype was counted ten times or more. CDR3 sequence: CASSFLASGGIDEQFF. In DNA form, the CDR3 reads TGTGCCAGCAGTTTTCTAGCCTCAGGGGGCATCGATGAGCAGTTCTTC. The chain is built from TRBV12-3 or TRBV12-4 and TRBJ2-1; 8 bases match TRBD1. Losses at the gene ends were 3 bases for V and 8 bases for J; bases not matched to a gene: 12. The CDR3 runs to 16 residues.

This clonotype was picked up a small number of times. The chain is built from TRBV6-2 or TRBV6-3 and TRBJ1-2, with 7 bases fitting TRBD1. The CDR3 spans 16 residues. Germline CDR1 is MNHEY and CDR2 is SVGEGT. With V trimmed by 6 bases and J by 8 bases, 18 bases remained unmatched. The DNA for the CDR3 is TGTGCCAGCAGGCACCAGGGGGGCGGCCGCCGAAGAGGCTACACCTTC. Translated, it gives CASRHQGGGRRRGYTF.

In this sample, this clonotype turned up many times. The V and J genes are TRBV6-2 or TRBV6-3 and TRBJ2-7; tentative D call: TRBD1 (6 bases). This CDR3 is 12 amino acids long. V lost 6 bases and J 6 bases, leaving 12 bases between the germline ends. Germline V gives CDR1 MNHEY, CDR2 SVGEGT. CDR3 region: CASRSTGLEQYV. The CDR3, as DNA: TGTGCCAGCAGAAGTACAGGGCTCGAGCAGTACGTC.

There are many counts of this clonotype. The rearrangement joins TRBV7-9 to TRBJ2-2; no reliable D call. The germline CDR1 and CDR2 sequences are SEHNR and FQNEAQ (reference sequence). Trimming took off 10 bases at V and 0 bases at J, with 9 bases between the two ends. CDR3 length equals 13 residues. CDR3 coding DNA: TGTGCCAATCGGGTTTCGAACACCGGGGAGCTGTTTTTT. Its protein is CANRVSNTGELFF.

The V gene is TRBV4-1, the J gene TRBJ1-3; possible D gene TRBD1, 6 bases. There are 15 residues in the CDR3. Trimming removed 0 bases from V and 3 bases from J, with 9 bases in between. Per the germline V gene, CDR1 is MGHRA and CDR2 is YSYEKL. CDR3 sequence: CASSQDRGYGNTIYF. Here the CDR3 DNA reads TGCGCCAGCAGCCAAGACAGGGGATATGGAAACACCATATATTTT.

The V gene is TRBV7-9, the J gene TRBJ2-7, with a weak D call TRBD1 (6 bases). Germline V gene lookup returns CDR1 SEHNR and CDR2 FQNEAQ (reference sequence). The V end was cut by 5 bases, the J end by 1 base, with 9 bases between. The CDR3 runs 13 residues. The CDR3 spells CASSRTASYEQYV. The CDR3 DNA follows: TGTGCCAGCAGCCGGACAGCTTCCTACGAGCAGTACGTC.

This clonotype was seen ten or more times. The rearrangement links TRBV6-5 to TRBJ2-1, with D possibly TRBD1 on 6 matching bases. This CDR3 contains 15 residues. Germline V gene lookup returns CDR1 MNHEY and CDR2 SVGAGI. Trimming left V 6 bases short and J 0 bases short, with 12 bases between. The chain's CDR3 is CASSSGDRSYNEQFF. The CDR3 bases are TGTGCCAGCAGCTCAGGGGACCGCTCCTACAATGAGCAGTTCTTC.

This clonotype came up many times. V usage is TRBV7-9 and J usage is TRBJ1-2; TRBD1 is a possible D gene (6 bases). The CDR3 extends over 18 amino acids. Germline V gene lookup returns CDR1 SEHNR and CDR2 FQNEAQ (reference sequence). Trimming cost V 5 bases and J 0 bases, with 22 bases left between them. The CDR3 coding sequence is TGTGCCAGCAGCCCCACACGGACAGAAACAATAGCTAACTATGGCTACACCTTC. Amino acid sequence: CASSPTRTETIANYGYTF.

This clonotype was picked up many times. This sequence joins TRBV4-1 and TRBJ1-6, with TRBD1 matching 7 bases. Germline CDR1 reads MGHRA; CDR2 reads YSYEKL. The length of the CDR3 is 15 residues. The ends lost 2 bases at V and 7 bases at J; junction bases unmatched: 5. The DNA for the CDR3 is TGCGCCAGCAGCCAACCGGACAGGCCCAATTCACCCCTCCACTTT. Translation: CASSQPDRPNSPLHF.

The chain couples TRBV19 to TRBJ2-1; the match to TRBD2 covers 7 bases. The germline CDR1 and CDR2 sequences are LNHDA and SQIVND (reference sequence). The V gene end was trimmed by 5 bases and the J gene end by 0 bases; junction bases not matched to a gene: 4. The CDR3 has 15 amino acids. CDR3 in amino acids: CASSQGGSSYNEQFF. CDR3 DNA sequence: TGTGCCAGTAGTCAGGGCGGGAGCTCCTACAATGAGCAGTTCTTC.

This clonotype has a single count. The chain recombines TRBV12-3 or TRBV12-4 with TRBJ1-5; possibly TRBD1 for D (5 bases). Between the trimmed V and J ends, which lost 8 bases and 2 bases, there was a span of 22 bases. The CDR3 runs to 17 residues. This CDR3 reads CASGPGGGASGNQPQHF. CDR3 bases: TGTGCCAGCGGTCCCGGGGGAGGGGCGTCGGGCAATCAGCCCCAGCATTTT.

The chain links TRBV20-1 to TRBJ2-7, with TRBD1 matching 11 bases. J gave up 7 bases and V 0 bases, and 11 bases lay outside the gene matches. There are 16 residues in the CDR3. Looked up from germline, CDR1 is DFQATT and CDR2 is SNEGSKA (reference sequence). The CDR3 bases are TGCAGTGCTAGAGATCCGGTCCGGACAGGGGGCAATGAGCAGTACGTC. Its translation: CSARDPVRTGGNEQYV.

This clonotype was seen ten or more times. The rearrangement joins TRBV18 to TRBJ2-5; D is undetermined. CDR3 length: 15 residues. Germline loops: CDR1 KGHSH, CDR2 LQKENI. Trimming took off 3 bases at V and 6 bases at J, with 17 bases between the two ends. The CDR3 DNA reads TGTGCCAGCTCACCCAATGGGTCAGGAAGACAGACCCAGTACTTC. Translating it yields CASSPNGSGRQTQYF.

Ten or more counts support this clonotype. The rearrangement joins TRBV20-1 to TRBJ2-5; perhaps TRBD1 as D (6 bases). This CDR3 comprises 12 residues. The V end was cut by 2 bases, the J end by 2 bases, with 6 bases between. Germline V gives CDR1 DFQATT, CDR2 SNEGSKA (reference sequence). Here the CDR3 reads CSARRGQETQYF. CDR3 bases: TGCAGTGCTAGAAGGGGGCAAGAGACCCAGTACTTC.

This clonotype was detected many times. This chain links TRBV5-1 with TRBJ2-1; no clear D gene. This CDR3 contains 15 residues. The V gene lost 1 base and the J gene lost 3 bases, with 11 bases spanning the gap. Germline V gene sequence: CDR1 SGHRS, CDR2 YFSETQ. For the CDR3, the DNA is TGCGCCAGCAGCTTGATTTCGGAGAACTACAATGAGCAGTTCTTC. Protein: CASSLISENYNEQFF.

There are many counts of this clonotype. A much larger clone is a single base away; this may be a read error. The chain is built from TRBV12-3 or TRBV12-4 and TRBJ2-7; D perhaps matches TRBD1 (5 bases). Deletions cut 6 bases from V and 2 bases from J, with 11 bases between. CDR3 length: 13 residues. Here the CDR3 DNA reads TGTGCCAGCAGAAGCGACAGAGCCTACGAGCAGTACTTC. Its translation: CASRSDRAYEQYF.

The chain links TRBV12-3 or TRBV12-4 to TRBJ2-5; a weak D match, TRBD1 (6 bases). This CDR3 comprises 13 residues. Trimming left V 3 bases short and J 4 bases short, with 9 bases between. CDR3 amino acids: CASSLGRGETQYF. The CDR3 DNA follows: TGTGCCAGCAGTTTGGGCAGGGGAGAGACCCAGTACTTC.

This clonotype has a count of ten or more. The V gene is TRBV6-6, the J gene TRBJ2-7; D is perhaps TRBD1 or TRBD2 (5 bases each). CDR1 MNHNY and CDR2 SVGAGI come from the germline V gene (reference sequence). CDR3 length: 14 amino acids. Trimming stripped 6 bases from V and 3 bases from J, with 15 bases between. The chain's CDR3 is CASSHPGARYEQYV. Here the CDR3 DNA reads TGTGCCAGCAGCCATCCCGGGGCTCGCTACGAGCAGTACGTC.

This clonotype was seen repeatedly, ten times or more. V and J are TRBV18 and TRBJ1-6, with TRBD1 matching over 7 bases. V was clipped by 3 bases and J by 8 bases; unmatched bases: 7. From germline, CDR1 is KGHSH and CDR2 LQKENI. The CDR3 covers 15 residues. The CDR3 DNA is TGTGCCAGCTCACCGACGGACAGGTGGGATTCACCCCTCCACTTT. Translation: CASSPTDRWDSPLHF.